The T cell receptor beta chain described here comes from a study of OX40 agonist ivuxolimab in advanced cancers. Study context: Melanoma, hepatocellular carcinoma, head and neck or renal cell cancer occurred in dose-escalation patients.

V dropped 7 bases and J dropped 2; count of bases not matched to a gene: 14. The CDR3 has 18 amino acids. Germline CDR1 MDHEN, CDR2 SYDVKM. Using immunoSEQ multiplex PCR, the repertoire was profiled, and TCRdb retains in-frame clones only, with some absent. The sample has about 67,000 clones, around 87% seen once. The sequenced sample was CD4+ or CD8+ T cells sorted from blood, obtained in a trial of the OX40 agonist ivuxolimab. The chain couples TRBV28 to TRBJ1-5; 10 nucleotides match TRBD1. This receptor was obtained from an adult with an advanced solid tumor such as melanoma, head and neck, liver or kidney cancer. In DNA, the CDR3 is TGTGCCAGCAATCCGTCCCGGGACAGGGGAGGAGGCAATCAGCCCCAGCATTTT. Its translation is CASNPSRDRGGGNQPQHF.